This T cell receptor beta chain was captured by sequencing in a study of human T cells and chemical hapten exposure. Across the study: Per-sample TCR yield variability stemmed mainly from small pooled library volume differences. General study points: Sensitizing to DPC left TCRs with a frequency above 1 in 1000 unaltered.

Before extraction, the whole blood was not fractionated, and total RNA was taken from it. This clonotype appeared many times. Antigen: not known. V dropped 8 bases and J dropped 4 bases, with 18 bases sitting between them. Germline lookup yields CDR1 SGHTA and CDR2 FQGNSA. The length of the CDR3 is 15 residues. In the library, unique molecular identifiers were attached to individual cDNA molecules. TCRdb reprocessed the 5' RACE reads via MiXCR and lists one record per CDR3 protein. The data show more than 140,000 distinct CDR3 sequences, around 4% seen once. V usage is TRBV7-2 and J usage is TRBJ2-1; TRBD2 is a possible D gene (6 bases). This TCR derives from a female donor in good health. The CDR3 coding sequence is TGTGCCAGCGGACAAGAGGGACTGCCGTACAATGAGCAGTTCTTC. Its protein is CASGQEGLPYNEQFF.